Shown below are 24 T cell receptor beta chains from a single sample sequenced in a study of cytomegalovirus exposure and HLA in healthy donors. 13 Jbeta primers and 60 Vbeta primers were used for the PCR. The method was immunoSEQ multiplex PCR; TCRdb's version includes in-frame clones alone and lacks a portion of them. The data hold approximately 150,000 clones, with around a tenth observed a single time. The specimen sequenced was PBMCs. These receptors all stem from a male donor in good health and CMV-seronegative.

This clone was observed a few times. The chain is built from TRBV18 and TRBJ1-1; 7 bases are shared with TRBD1. CDR3 size: 15 residues. Germline trimming cut 0 bases from V and 6 bases from J; bases unmatched to any gene: 7. Germline V gives CDR1 KGHSH, CDR2 LQKENI. The DNA of the CDR3 is TGTGCCAGCTCACCACCGGACAGGTATAGTCCTGAAGCTTTCTTT. This gives the protein CASSPPDRYSPEAFF.

Comment on this clone: Because the CDR3's place on the DNA is in doubt, the DNA is left out and the CDR3 is given as listed by TCRdb. The V and J genes are TRBV4-2 and TRBJ1-1. The CDR3 sequence runs 15 residues, both termini included. Germline V CDR1 and CDR2: LGHNA, YNFKEQ. CDR3 protein: CASSQVAAGSTEAFF.

J is TRBJ2-5 and V is TRBV6-1; 9 bases match TRBD1. Germline V CDR1 and CDR2: MNHNS, SASEGT. V lost 2 bases, J lost 0 bases, and 16 bases stayed unmatched. The CDR3 totals 20 residues. The CDR3 is CASSEYGSGTGRGYQETQYF. The CDR3 coding sequence is TGTGCCAGCAGTGAATACGGTAGTGGGACAGGGAGGGGGTACCAAGAGACCCAGTACTTC.

The table lists this clone with a few counts. The CDR3 is CASSGGLAGFTGELFF. The CDR3 DNA follows: TGTGCCAGCTCCGGGGGCCTAGCGGGGTTCACCGGGGAGCTGTTTTTT. J is TRBJ2-2 and V is TRBV9, with 9 nucleotides matching TRBD2. The CDR3 spans 16 residues. J lost 4 bases, V lost 7 bases, and 11 bases had no gene match. Germline V gives CDR1 SGDLS, CDR2 YYNGEE. Using reference TRBV9 and TRBJ2-2 for the parts outside the CDR3, the full variable domain is DSGVTQTPKHLITATGQRVTLRCSPRSGDLSVYWYQQSLDQGLQFLIQYYNGEERAKGNILERFSAQQFPDLHSELNLSSLELGDSALYFCASSGGLAGFTGELFFGEGSRLTVL.

This clone was found a few times. Here the CDR3 reads CASSQAAGSHAEQFF. The CDR3 nucleotides read TGTGCCAGCAGCCAAGCGGCGGGGTCCCATGCTGAGCAGTTCTTC. V and J are TRBV9 and TRBJ2-1, with D possibly matching TRBD2 (6 bases). The CDR3 contains 15 residues. The germline V gene has CDR1 SGDLS and CDR2 YYNGEE. V lost 4 bases and J lost 9, with 20 bases in between.

The chain employs TRBV11-3 and TRBJ2-1; the match to TRBD2 covers 12 bases. The V gene's germline CDR1 is SGHNT and CDR2 YENEEA. The CDR3 has 20 residues. Trimming removed 1 base from V and 4 bases from J; junction bases left unmatched: 14. CDR3 nucleotides: TGTGCCAGCAGCTTAGGTATGGCGCTAGCGGGAGGGAAAAATTACAATGAGCAGTTCTTC. Amino acid sequence: CASSLGMALAGGKNYNEQFF.

J is TRBJ2-7 and V is TRBV7-8; a weak D match, TRBD1 (5 bases). CDR3 length: 15 residues. Germline lookup yields CDR1 SGHVS and CDR2 FQNEAQ. V shed 3 bases and J shed 0 bases, with 12 bases lying between them. CDR3 residues: CASSFYQGSSYEQYF. CDR3 coding DNA: TGTGCCAGCAGCTTTTATCAGGGAAGCTCCTACGAGCAGTACTTC.

This clone was detected only a few times. V gene TRBV6-1 combines with J gene TRBJ1-6; D is unresolved. V was shortened by 6 bases and J by 8 bases, with 11 bases between the two germline ends. This CDR3 is built from 13 residues. Germline lookup yields CDR1 MNHNS and CDR2 SASEGT. As DNA, the CDR3 is TGTGCCAGCAGGGAGGGCGGTGATTCACCCCTCCACTTT. Amino acid sequence: CASREGGDSPLHF.

J is TRBJ2-1 and V is TRBV6-5; TRBD2 is a possible D gene (5 bases). The CDR3 spans 15 residues. The germline gives CDR1 MNHEY, CDR2 SVGAGI. Trimming cost V 6 bases and J 8 bases, with 20 bases left between them. CDR3 nucleotide sequence: TGTGCCAGCAGCCCTAAAGTAAGCGGCAGAGATGAGCAGTTCTTC. Translated, it gives CASSPKVSGRDEQFF.

The chain employs TRBV6-6 and TRBJ2-7; TRBD1 might be the D (6 bases). This CDR3 has 16 residues. Per the germline V gene, CDR1 is MNHNY and CDR2 is SVGAGI (reference sequence). V was clipped by 2 bases and J by 2 bases, with 16 bases between them. The DNA for the CDR3 is TGTGCCAGCAGTTACCGTGCGTTAGGGGGTGCCTACGAGCAGTACTTC. Its translation: CASSYRALGGAYEQYF.

This clone was found a few times. The chain joins TRBV27 to TRBJ2-1, with 11 bases fitting TRBD2. In germline, CDR1 is MNHEY, CDR2 SMNVEV (reference sequence). V lost 3 bases to trimming and J lost 4 bases; unmatched junction nucleotides: 8. This CDR3 has 17 amino acids. In DNA, the CDR3 is TGTGCCAGCAGTTTGCCCCCCCTAGCGGGGGGATACAATGAGCAGTTCTTC. It is translated as CASSLPPLAGGYNEQFF.

The chain combines TRBV4-1 with TRBJ2-3, with 13 bases fitting TRBD2. V was pared by 0 bases and J by 3 bases, with 6 bases of the junction left unmatched. CDR1 and CDR2 from the germline V gene are MGHRA and YSYEKL. CDR3 length equals 18 residues. The CDR3 DNA reads as TGCGCCAGCAGCCAAGATTTTACTAGCGGGAGGGTTACAGATACGCAGTATTTT. As protein: CASSQDFTSGRVTDTQYF.

This clone was counted at least ten times. The chain combines TRBV28 with TRBJ2-2; the match to TRBD2 covers 10 bases. Germline-derived CDR1 and CDR2 are MDHEN and SYDVKM. V lost 10 bases and J lost 3; bases outside the gene matches: 17. The CDR3 runs 18 residues. The CDR3, as DNA: TGTGCCACCCAGTTCGTAACTAGCGGGAAATGGGACACCGGGGAGCTGTTTTTT. The encoded protein is CATQFVTSGKWDTGELFF.

The V call is TRBV9, the J call TRBJ2-2; no clear D. Deletions cut 0 bases from V and 2 bases from J, with 8 bases between. This CDR3 contains 15 residues. Germline lookup yields CDR1 SGDLS and CDR2 YYNGEE. CDR3 residues: CASSVGAVNTGELFF. CDR3 DNA sequence: TGTGCCAGCAGCGTAGGGGCCGTAAACACCGGGGAGCTGTTTTTT. The whole variable domain, filled in from reference TRBV9 and TRBJ2-2, reads DSGVTQTPKHLITATGQRVTLRCSPRSGDLSVYWYQQSLDQGLQFLIQYYNGEERAKGNILERFSAQQFPDLHSELNLSSLELGDSALYFCASSVGAVNTGELFFGEGSRLTVL.

The chain couples TRBV4-2 to TRBJ2-1; tentatively, D is TRBD2 (6 bases). The CDR3 is made up of 18 amino acids. The V end lost 0 bases, the J end lost 4 bases, and 19 bases lay between the germline ends. CDR1 and CDR2 from the germline V gene are LGHNA and YNFKEQ. CDR3 residues: CASSQEIYGSISYNEQFF. The CDR3 nucleotides read TGTGCCAGCAGCCAAGAAATATACGGGAGCATAAGTTACAATGAGCAGTTCTTC.

This clone was counted between two and nine times. The V and J genes are TRBV28 and TRBJ2-1; D might be TRBD2 (5 bases). Per the germline V gene, CDR1 is MDHEN and CDR2 is SYDVKM. This CDR3 contains 14 residues. The ends were cut back, 7 bases at V and 0 bases at J, with 10 bases in the middle. CDR3 nucleotides: TGTGCCAGCACCCCGCGGGCCTCCTACAATGAGCAGTTCTTC. Protein sequence: CASTPRASYNEQFF.

This clone was detected only a few times. CDR3 residues: CASSEQGAIANYGYTF. DNA for the CDR3: TGTGCCAGCAGTGAACAGGGGGCGATAGCTAACTATGGCTACACCTTC. The rearrangement joins TRBV6-1 to TRBJ1-2, with 8 nucleotides matching TRBD1. With 2 bases clipped from V and 0 bases from J, the junction kept 5 bases outside the gene matches. This CDR3 has 16 residues. CDR1 is MNHNS and CDR2 is SASEGT in the germline V gene.

The V and J genes are TRBV7-8 and TRBJ1-1; D is possibly TRBD1 (6 bases). The CDR3 is 17 amino acids. Germline CDR1 SGHVS, CDR2 FQNEAQ. Trimming took off 1 base at V and 0 bases at J, with 15 bases between the two ends. The CDR3 is CASSLVTGNPMNTEAFF. CDR3 sequence (DNA): TGTGCCAGCAGCTTAGTGACAGGAAACCCCATGAACACTGAAGCTTTCTTT.

The chain is built from TRBV7-9 and TRBJ1-6; 10 bases map to TRBD1. Germline CDR1 SEHNR, CDR2 FQNEAQ (reference sequence). The CDR3 length is 17 residues. V shed 3 bases, J shed 2 bases, and the junction held 4 bases outside the gene matches. CDR3 nucleotide sequence: TGTGCCAGCAGCTTCAGTGACAGGGGGCCCTATAATTCACCCCTCCACTTT. Amino acids: CASSFSDRGPYNSPLHF. Supplemented by reference TRBV7-9 and TRBJ1-6, the full variable domain reads DTGVSQNPRHKITKRGQNVTFRCDPISEHNRLYWYRQTLGQGPEFLTYFQNEAQLEKSRLLSDRFSAERPKGSFSTLEIQRTEQGDSAMYLCASSFSDRGPYNSPLHFGNGTRLTVT.

This clone was detected a few times. The CDR3 protein is CASSVVGRRLDNEQFF. The DNA of the CDR3 is TGTGCCAGCAGCGTAGTAGGGAGACGGTTGGACAATGAGCAGTTCTTC. The chain employs TRBV9 and TRBJ2-1, with D possibly being TRBD2 (5 bases). Trimming stripped 0 bases from V and 5 bases from J, with 15 bases between. The CDR3 contains 16 residues. Germline CDR1 and CDR2: SGDLS and YYNGEE.

The rearrangement uses TRBV7-2 and TRBJ1-3; D gene uncertain. CDR1 and CDR2 from the germline V gene are SGHTA and FQGNSA. V lost 1 base and J lost 2, with 9 bases in between. This CDR3 region has 15 residues. The CDR3 DNA follows: TGTGCCAGCAGCTTAGTTGGAGGGCCTGGAAACACCATATATTTT. Translated, it gives CASSLVGGPGNTIYF.

The chain combines TRBV4-3 with TRBJ2-7; D is perhaps TRBD1 (6 bases). V lost 4 bases to trimming and J lost 3 bases, with 13 bases between them. The V gene's germline CDR1 is LGHNA and CDR2 YSLEER. This CDR3 has 14 amino acids. The CDR3 loop is CASSPGHSVYEQYF. The CDR3 DNA is TGCGCCAGCAGCCCGGGACACTCCGTCTACGAGCAGTACTTC.

The chain joins TRBV7-2 to TRBJ2-5; D is unresolved. Trimming took 1 base from V and 4 from J, leaving 22 bases between them. CDR1 and CDR2 (germline): SGHTA, FQGNSA. The CDR3 totals 18 residues. The CDR3 DNA reads as TGTGCCAGCAGCTTAGGGTTGGTCGCAGAGACTTCATTAGAGACCCAGTACTTC. It codes for CASSLGLVAETSLETQYF.

This sequence joins TRBV28 and TRBJ1-4; a possible D gene is TRBD1 (5 bases). The CDR3 is 16 residues long. Trimming pared 5 bases from V and 1 base from J, leaving 14 bases between. Per germline, CDR1 MDHEN and CDR2 SYDVKM. As DNA, the CDR3 is TGTGCCAGCAGTCCCGACAGAATCCTAACTAATGAAAAACTGTTTTTT. Its protein is CASSPDRILTNEKLFF.